In this sample, the clone carrying this T cell receptor (beta chain) turned up many times. Its specificity is unknown. This specimen comes from a study of identical twins. Study-level points and caveats: The same donors were not followed; conclusions instead depended on cross-sectional statistical analysis.

One entry per CDR3 protein results from TCRdb running MiXCR on the 5' RACE reads. The table shows about 570,000 distinct CDR3 sequences, with approximately 9.6% occurring only once. This CDR3 is 17 amino acids long. Germline V CDR1 and CDR2: LGHNA, YSLEER. V shed 1 base, J shed 5 bases, and the junction held 12 bases outside the gene matches. These same records also appear under a second study, on yellow fever vaccine responses in identical twins.

The chain carries TRBV4-3 and TRBJ2-5; 8 nucleotides agree with TRBD2. Source material: PBMCs. The sequence was collected from a woman aged 18-29 years in good health. CDR3 nucleotide sequence: TGCGCCAGCAGCCAAGGGGCCCAGCGGGAGTTTCGGGAGACCCAGTACTTC. As protein: CASSQGAQREFRETQYF.